This TCR beta chain was recovered during a study of T cells in Graves' hyperthyroidism and ophthalmopathy. Ophthalmopathy cases scored 3 or more on the Clinical Activity Score and 4 or more on NOSPECS grade, with duration below 3 months. The ends lost 0 bases at V and 1 base at J; junction bases unmatched: 5. In germline, CDR1 is PRHDT, CDR2 FYEKMQ (reference sequence). The CDR3 runs 17 residues. Template material for amplifying TCR beta CDR3 regions consisted of RNA transcripts. The HTBI primer set drove a first-round RT-PCR of the TCR CDR3. TCRdb reprocessed the multiplex PCR reads via MiXCR and lists one record per CDR3 protein. The sample shows about 380,000 distinct CDR3 sequences, 15% to 20% of them seen only once. A word on this clonotype: Its antigen is undetermined.

Study-wide results and caveats: Blood also held most thyroid clonotypes expanded beyond 0.001. The model predicted ophthalmopathy a median about 6.6 months before onset. The authors' 13 V-J model separated ophthalmopathy from stable hyperthyroidism.

The V gene is TRBV13, the J gene TRBJ2-2, with 7 bases aligning to TRBD2. What was sequenced was blood. The TCR comes from a man aged 18 to 30 with Graves' ophthalmopathy. The CDR3 DNA reads TGTGCCAGCAGCTTAGGGGGGGGGACCCAGAACACCGGGGAGCTGTTTTTT. It codes for CASSLGGGTQNTGELFF.